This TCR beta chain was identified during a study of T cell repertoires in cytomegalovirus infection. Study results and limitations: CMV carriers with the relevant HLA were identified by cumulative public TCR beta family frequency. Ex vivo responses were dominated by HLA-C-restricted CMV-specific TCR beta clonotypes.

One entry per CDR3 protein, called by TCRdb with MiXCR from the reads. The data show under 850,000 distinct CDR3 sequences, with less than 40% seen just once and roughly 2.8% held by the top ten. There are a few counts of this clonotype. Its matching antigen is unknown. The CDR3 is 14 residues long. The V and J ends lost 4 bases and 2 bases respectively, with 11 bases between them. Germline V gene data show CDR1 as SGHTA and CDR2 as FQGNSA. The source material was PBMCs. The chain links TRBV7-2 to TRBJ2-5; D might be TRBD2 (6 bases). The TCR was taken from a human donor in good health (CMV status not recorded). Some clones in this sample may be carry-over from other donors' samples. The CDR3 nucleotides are TGTGCCAGCAGCTCCCCGGGAGCACAAGAGACCCAGTACTTC. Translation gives CASSSPGAQETQYF.